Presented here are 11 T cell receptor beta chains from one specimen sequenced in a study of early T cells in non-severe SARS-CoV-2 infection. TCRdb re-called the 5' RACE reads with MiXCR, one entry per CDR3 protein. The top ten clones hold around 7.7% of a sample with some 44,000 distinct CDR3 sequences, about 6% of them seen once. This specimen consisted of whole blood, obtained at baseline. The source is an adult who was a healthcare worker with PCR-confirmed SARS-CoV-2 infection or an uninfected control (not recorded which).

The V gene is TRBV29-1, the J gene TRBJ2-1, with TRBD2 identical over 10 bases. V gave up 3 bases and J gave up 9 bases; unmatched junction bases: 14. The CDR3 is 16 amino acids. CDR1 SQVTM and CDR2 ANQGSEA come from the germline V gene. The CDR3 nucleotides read TGCAGCGTTGAGTTGTGGCGCCTAGCGGGGGACGGTGAGCAGTTCTTC. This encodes CSVELWRLAGDGEQFF.

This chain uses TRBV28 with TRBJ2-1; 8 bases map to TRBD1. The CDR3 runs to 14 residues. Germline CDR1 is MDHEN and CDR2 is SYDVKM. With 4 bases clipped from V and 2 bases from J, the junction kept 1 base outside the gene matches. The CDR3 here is CASSWTGPYNEQFF. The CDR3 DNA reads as TGTGCCAGCAGTTGGACAGGGCCCTACAATGAGCAGTTCTTC.

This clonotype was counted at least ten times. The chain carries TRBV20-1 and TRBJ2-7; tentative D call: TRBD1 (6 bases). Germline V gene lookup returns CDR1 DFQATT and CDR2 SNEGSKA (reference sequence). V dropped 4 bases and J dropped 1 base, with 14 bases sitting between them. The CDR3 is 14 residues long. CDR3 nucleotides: TGCAGTGCTATGAGAGGGGGACGATCCTACGAGCAGTACTTC. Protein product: CSAMRGGRSYEQYF.

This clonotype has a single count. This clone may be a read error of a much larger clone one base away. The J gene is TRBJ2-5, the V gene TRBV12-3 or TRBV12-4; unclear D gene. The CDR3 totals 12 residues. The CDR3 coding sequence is TGTGCCGGCAGTCTCGACCAAGAGACCCAGTACTTC. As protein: CAGSLDQETQYF.

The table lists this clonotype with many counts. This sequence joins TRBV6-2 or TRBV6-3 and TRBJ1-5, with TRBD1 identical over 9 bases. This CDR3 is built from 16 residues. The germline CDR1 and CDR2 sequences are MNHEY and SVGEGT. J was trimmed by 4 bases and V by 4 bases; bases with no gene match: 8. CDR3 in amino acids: CASSFSEDRGNQPQHF. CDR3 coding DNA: TGTGCCAGCAGTTTTTCTGAGGACAGGGGAAATCAGCCCCAGCATTTT.

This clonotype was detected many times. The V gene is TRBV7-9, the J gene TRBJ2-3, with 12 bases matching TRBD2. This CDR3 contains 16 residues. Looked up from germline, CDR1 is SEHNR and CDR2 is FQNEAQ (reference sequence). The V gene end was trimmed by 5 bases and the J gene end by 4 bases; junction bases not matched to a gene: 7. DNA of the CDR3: TGTGCCAGCAGCCTAGGACTAGCGGGGTCTCCAGATACGCAGTATTTT. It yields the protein CASSLGLAGSPDTQYF.

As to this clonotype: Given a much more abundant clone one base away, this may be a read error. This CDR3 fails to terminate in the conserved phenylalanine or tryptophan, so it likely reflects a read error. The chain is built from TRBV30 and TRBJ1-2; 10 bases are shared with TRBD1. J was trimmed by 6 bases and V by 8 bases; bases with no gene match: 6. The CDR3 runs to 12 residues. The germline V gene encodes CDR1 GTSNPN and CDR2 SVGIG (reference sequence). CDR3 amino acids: CATYGTGDGYTS. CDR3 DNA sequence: TGTGCCACCTACGGGACAGGGGATGGCTACACCTCC.

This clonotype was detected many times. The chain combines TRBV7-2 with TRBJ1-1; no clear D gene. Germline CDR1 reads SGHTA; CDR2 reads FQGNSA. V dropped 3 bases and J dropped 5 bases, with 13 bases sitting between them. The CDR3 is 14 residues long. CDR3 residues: CASSFDGYGTEAFF. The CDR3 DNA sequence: TGTGCCAGCAGCTTCGACGGCTATGGGACTGAAGCTTTCTTT. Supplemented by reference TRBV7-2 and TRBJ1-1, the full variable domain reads GAGVSQSPSNKVTEKGKDVELRCDPISGHTALYWYRQSLGQGLEFLIYFQGNSAPDKSGLPSDRFSAERTGGSVSTLTIQRTQQEDSAVYLCASSFDGYGTEAFFGQGTRLTVV.

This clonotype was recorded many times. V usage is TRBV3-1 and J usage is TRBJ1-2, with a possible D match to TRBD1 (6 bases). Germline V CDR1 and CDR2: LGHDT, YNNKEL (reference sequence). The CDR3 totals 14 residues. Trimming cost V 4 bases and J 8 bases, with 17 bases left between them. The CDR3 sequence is CASSRGLLGGGYTF. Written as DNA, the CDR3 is TGTGCCAGCAGCCGGGGACTTTTAGGGGGAGGCTACACCTTC.

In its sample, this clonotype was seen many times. The CDR3 nucleotides read TGCAGCGTTGAAGATAGGGAGACGGAAGAGCAGTACTTC. Protein sequence: CSVEDRETEEQYF. The gene calls are TRBV29-1 and TRBJ2-7, with D perhaps TRBD2 (5 bases). Trimming took 0 bases from V and 7 from J, leaving 13 bases between them. The CDR3 is 13 residues long. Germline CDR1 and CDR2: SQVTM and ANQGSEA.

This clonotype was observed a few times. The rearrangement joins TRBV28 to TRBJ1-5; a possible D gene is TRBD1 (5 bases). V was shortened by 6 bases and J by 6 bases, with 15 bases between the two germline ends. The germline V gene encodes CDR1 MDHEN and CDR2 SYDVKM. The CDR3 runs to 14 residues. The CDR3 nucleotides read TGTGCCAGCAGACCGAGGCCGAGGGGTCAGCCCCAGCATTTT. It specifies CASRPRPRGQPQHF.